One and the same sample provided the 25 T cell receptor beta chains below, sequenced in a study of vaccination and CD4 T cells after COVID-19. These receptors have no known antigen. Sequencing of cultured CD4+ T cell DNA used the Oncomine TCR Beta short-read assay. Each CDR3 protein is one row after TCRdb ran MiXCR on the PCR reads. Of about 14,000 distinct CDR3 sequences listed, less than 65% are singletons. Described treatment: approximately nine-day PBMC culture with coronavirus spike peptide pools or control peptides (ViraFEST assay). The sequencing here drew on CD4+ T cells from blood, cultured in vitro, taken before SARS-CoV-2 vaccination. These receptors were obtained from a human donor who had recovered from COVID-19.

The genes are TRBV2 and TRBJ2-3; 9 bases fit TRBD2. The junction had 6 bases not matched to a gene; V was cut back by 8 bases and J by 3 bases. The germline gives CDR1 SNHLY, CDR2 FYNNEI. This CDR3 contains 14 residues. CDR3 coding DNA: TGTGCCAGCGGTGCTAGCGGGATTACAGATACGCAGTATTTT. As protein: CASGASGITDTQYF.

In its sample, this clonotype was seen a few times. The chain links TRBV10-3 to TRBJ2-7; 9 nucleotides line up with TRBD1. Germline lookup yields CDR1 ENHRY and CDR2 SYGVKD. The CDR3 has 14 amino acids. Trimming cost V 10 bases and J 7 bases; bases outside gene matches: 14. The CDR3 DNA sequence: TGTGCCAGCAGAAACCCGGGACAGGGCAGAGAGCAGTACTTC. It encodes CASRNPGQGREQYF.

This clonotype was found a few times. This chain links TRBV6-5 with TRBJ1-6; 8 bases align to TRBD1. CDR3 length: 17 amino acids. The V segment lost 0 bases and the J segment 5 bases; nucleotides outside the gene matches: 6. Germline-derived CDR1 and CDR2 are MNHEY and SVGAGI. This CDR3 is CASSYSRDRRDNSPLHF. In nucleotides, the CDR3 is TGTGCCAGCAGTTACTCCCGGGACAGGAGAGATAATTCACCCCTCCACTTT.

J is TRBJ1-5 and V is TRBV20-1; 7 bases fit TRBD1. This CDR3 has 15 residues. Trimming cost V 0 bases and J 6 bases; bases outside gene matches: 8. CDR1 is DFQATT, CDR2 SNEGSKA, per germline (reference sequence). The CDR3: CSARDQSRGSQPQHF. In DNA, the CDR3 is TGCAGTGCTAGAGATCAGTCCAGGGGGAGTCAGCCCCAGCATTTT.

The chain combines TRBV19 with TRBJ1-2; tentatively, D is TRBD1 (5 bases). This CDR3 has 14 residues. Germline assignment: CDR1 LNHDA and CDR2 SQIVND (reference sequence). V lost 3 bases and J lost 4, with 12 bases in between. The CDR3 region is CASSMARGGYGYTF. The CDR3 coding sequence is TGTGCCAGTAGTATGGCTAGGGGCGGCTATGGCTACACCTTC.

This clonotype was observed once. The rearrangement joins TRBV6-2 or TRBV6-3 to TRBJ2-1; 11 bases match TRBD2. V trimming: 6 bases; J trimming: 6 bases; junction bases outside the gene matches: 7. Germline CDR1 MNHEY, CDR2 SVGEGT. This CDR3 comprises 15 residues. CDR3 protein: CASRVAGGPFNEQFF. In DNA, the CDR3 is TGTGCCAGCAGGGTAGCGGGGGGGCCCTTCAATGAGCAGTTCTTC.

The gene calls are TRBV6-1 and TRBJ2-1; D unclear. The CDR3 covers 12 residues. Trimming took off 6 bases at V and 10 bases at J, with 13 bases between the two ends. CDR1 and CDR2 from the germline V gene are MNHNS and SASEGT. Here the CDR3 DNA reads TGTGCCAGCAGACGCACGTTAGGGGAGCAGTTCTTC. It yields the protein CASRRTLGEQFF.

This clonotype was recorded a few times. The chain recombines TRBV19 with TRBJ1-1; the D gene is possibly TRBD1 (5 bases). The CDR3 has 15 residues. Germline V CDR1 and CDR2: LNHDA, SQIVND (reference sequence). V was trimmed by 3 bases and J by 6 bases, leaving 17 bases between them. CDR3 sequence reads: CASSMTTSGPPEAFF. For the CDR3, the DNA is TGTGCCAGTAGTATGACGACCTCGGGGCCCCCTGAAGCTTTCTTT.

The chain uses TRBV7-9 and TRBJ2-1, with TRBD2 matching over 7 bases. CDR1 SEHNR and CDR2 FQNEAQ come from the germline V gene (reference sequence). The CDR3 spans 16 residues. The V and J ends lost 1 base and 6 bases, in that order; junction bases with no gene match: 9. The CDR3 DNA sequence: TGTGCCAGCAGCTTAGATCTCGAGGGGAGGGTCAATGAGCAGTTCTTC. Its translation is CASSLDLEGRVNEQFF.

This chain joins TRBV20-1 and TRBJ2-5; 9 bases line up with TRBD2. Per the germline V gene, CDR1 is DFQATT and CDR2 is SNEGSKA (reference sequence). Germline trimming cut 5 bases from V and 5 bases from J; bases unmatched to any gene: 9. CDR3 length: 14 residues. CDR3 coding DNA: TGCAGTGCTTTGAGCGGGAGGATCCGGGAGACCCAGTACTTC. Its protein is CSALSGRIRETQYF.

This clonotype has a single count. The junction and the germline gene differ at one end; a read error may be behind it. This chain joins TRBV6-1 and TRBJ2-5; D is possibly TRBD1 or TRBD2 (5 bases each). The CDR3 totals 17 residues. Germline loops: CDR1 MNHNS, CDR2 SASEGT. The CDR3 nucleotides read TGTGCCAGCAGGGGACCAGTGAGGGGACCTTACCAAGGGACCCAGTACTTC. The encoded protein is CASRGPVRGPYQGTQYF.

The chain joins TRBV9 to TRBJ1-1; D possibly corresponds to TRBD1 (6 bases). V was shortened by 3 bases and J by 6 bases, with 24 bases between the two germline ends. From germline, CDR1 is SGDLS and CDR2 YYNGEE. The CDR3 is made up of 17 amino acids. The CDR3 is CASSADRGQVDHPEAFF. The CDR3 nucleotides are TGTGCCAGCAGCGCCGATAGGGGACAAGTAGATCATCCTGAAGCTTTCTTT.

The CDR3 region is CASSFQGLGNSPLHF. CDR3 DNA: TGTGCCAGCAGTTTTCAGGGTTTGGGTAATTCACCCCTCCACTTT. V usage is TRBV27 and J usage is TRBJ1-6; perhaps TRBD1 as D (5 bases). Trimming removed 3 bases at V and 6 bases at J, with 12 bases between. Germline CDR1 MNHEY, CDR2 SMNVEV (reference sequence). The CDR3 runs to 15 residues.

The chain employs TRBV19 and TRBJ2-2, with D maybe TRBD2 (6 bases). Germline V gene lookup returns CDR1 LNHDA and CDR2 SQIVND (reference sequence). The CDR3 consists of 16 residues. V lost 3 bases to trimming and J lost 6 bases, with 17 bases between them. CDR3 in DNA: TGTGCCAGTAGTATTAATCGGGGGTTGGGAGCCGGGGAGCTGTTTTTT. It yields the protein CASSINRGLGAGELFF.

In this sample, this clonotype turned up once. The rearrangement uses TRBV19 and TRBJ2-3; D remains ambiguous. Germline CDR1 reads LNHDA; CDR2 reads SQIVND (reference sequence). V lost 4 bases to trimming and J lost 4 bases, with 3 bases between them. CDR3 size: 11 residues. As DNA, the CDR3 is TGTGCCAGTAGTACCGCAGATACGCAGTATTTT. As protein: CASSTADTQYF.

Here the CDR3 reads CSARDSRGPGNTIYF. DNA of the CDR3: TGCAGTGCTAGAGATTCCAGGGGACCTGGAAACACCATATATTTT. J is TRBJ1-3 and V is TRBV20-1, with D maybe TRBD1 (6 bases). Deletions cut 0 bases from V and 2 bases from J, with 11 bases between. Germline assignment: CDR1 DFQATT and CDR2 SNEGSKA (reference sequence). This CDR3 is 15 amino acids long.

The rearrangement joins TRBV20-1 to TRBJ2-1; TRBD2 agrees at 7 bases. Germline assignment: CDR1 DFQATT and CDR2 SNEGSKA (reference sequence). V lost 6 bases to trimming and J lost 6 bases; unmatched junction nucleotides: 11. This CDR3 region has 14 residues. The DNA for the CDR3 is TGCAGTGCCCATACTAGCGACCAACCCAATGAGCAGTTCTTC. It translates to CSAHTSDQPNEQFF.

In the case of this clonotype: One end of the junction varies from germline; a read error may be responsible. CDR3 DNA: TGTGCCAGCAGCCCTAACACGCGGACCGGACAGGTAACCTTT. Its translation: CASSPNTRTGQVTF. J is TRBJ1-1 and V is TRBV7-9; 7 bases agree with TRBD1. The CDR3 covers 14 residues. The germline CDR1 and CDR2 sequences are SEHNR and FQNEAQ (reference sequence).

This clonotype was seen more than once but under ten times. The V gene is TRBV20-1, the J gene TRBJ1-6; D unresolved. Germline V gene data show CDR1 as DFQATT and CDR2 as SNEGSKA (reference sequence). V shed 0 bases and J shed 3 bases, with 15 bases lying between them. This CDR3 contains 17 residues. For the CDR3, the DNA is TGCAGTGCTAGAGATCCGGGCCGGGGAGACTATAATTCACCCCTCCACTTT. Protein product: CSARDPGRGDYNSPLHF.

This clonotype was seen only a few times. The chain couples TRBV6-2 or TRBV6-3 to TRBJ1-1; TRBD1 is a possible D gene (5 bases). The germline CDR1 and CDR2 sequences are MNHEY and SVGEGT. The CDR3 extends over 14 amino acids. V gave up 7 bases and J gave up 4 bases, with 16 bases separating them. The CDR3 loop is CASNHWGVVTEAFF. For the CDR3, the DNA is TGTGCCAGCAACCACTGGGGGGTGGTCACTGAAGCTTTCTTT.

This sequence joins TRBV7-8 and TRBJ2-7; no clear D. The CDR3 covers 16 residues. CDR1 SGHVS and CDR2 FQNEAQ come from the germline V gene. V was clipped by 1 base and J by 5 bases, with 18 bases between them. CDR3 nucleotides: TGTGCCAGCAGCTTAGGGGGTTGGGTTGTAAGGGACGAGCAGTACTTC. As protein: CASSLGGWVVRDEQYF.

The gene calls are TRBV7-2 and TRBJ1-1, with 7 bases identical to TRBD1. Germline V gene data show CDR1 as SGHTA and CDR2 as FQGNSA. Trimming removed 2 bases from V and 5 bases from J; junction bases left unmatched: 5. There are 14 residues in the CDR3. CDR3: CASSLIRGQTEAFF. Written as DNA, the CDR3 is TGTGCCAGCAGCTTAATTAGGGGGCAGACTGAAGCTTTCTTT.

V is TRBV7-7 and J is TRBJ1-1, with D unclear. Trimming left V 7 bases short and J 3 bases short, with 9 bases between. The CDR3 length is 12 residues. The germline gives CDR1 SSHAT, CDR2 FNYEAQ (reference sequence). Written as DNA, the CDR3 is TGTGCCAGCACCCATAGGTACACTGAAGCTTTCTTT. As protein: CASTHRYTEAFF.

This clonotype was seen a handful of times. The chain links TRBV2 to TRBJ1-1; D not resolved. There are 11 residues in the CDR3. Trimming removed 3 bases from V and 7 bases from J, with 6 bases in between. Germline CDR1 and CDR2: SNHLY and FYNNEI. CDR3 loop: CASSEMSEAFF. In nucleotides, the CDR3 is TGTGCCAGCAGTGAGATGAGTGAAGCTTTCTTT. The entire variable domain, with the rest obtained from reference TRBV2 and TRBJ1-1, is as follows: EPEVTQTPSHQVTQMGQEVILRCVPISNHLYFYWYRQILGQKVEFLVSFYNNEISEKSEIFDDQFSVERPDGSNFTLKIRSTKLEDSAMYFCASSEMSEAFFGQGTRLTVV.

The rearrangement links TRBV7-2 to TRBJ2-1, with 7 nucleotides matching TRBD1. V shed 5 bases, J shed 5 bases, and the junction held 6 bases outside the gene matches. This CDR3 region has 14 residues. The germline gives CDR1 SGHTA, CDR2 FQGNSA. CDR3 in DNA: TGTGCCAGCAGCGCCCCGGGACAGCACAATGAGCAGTTCTTC. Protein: CASSAPGQHNEQFF.